This T cell receptor beta chain stems from a study of shared clonotypes between healthy human individuals. Findings and limits, study-wide: Between several donors, naive CD4 clonotypes were shared at a level of about 5%. As a rule, naive subsets had a larger estimated richness than memory subsets.

Profiling relied on immunoSEQ multiplex PCR, and the TCRdb table lists in-frame clones only, not all of them. This repertoire shows about 680,000 clones, approximately 79% found once; its top ten account for 1.5% to 2%. A word on this clone: Its antigen is currently unknown.

There are 14 residues in the CDR3. CDR1 and CDR2 from the germline V gene are KGHSH and LQKENI. Unmatched junction bases numbered 4, after V lost 2 bases and J lost 3 bases. This sequence joins TRBV18 and TRBJ2-7; 7 bases fit TRBD1. The sample comprised memory CD4+ T cells sorted from blood. Subset meaning: CD45RA-negative fraction. The source of this sequence is a woman in her twenties or thirties in good health. The CDR3 here is CASSPYPGGYEQYF. In nucleotides, the CDR3 is TGTGCCAGCTCACCATATCCAGGGGGCTACGAGCAGTACTTC.